What follows describes a single TCR beta chain. What it recognizes is unknown. The data were obtained in a study of T cells in Graves' hyperthyroidism and ophthalmopathy. General study points: Progression to ophthalmopathy was predicted a median of approximately 6.4 months early. In the analysis, a 13 V-J model separated ophthalmopathy from stable hyperthyroidism. Most clonotypes expanded in the thyroid (above 0.001) were also present in blood.

Each diagnosis drew on symptoms, thyroxine, TRAb, thyroid ultrasound and orbital computed tomography findings. TCR beta CDR3 regions were amplified from RNA transcripts. Researchers ran a first-round RT-PCR on the TCR CDR3 using the HTBI primer set. TCRdb called the multiplex PCR reads again in MiXCR, with one record for every CDR3 protein. Seen here are hundreds of thousands of distinct CDR3 sequences, roughly 45% observed once, and the top ten hold about 7%. The sequence derives from an adult man with Graves' disease, either hyperthyroidism or ophthalmopathy (not recorded which). The sample taken for sequencing was peripheral blood or thyroid tissue (not recorded which).

The CDR3 DNA follows: TGTGCTAGTCACAGGGAGACCCAGTACTTC. Its translation: CASHRETQYF. V and J are TRBV2 and TRBJ2-5; D possibly corresponds to TRBD1 (5 bases). This CDR3 contains 10 residues. Germline CDR1 reads SNHLY; CDR2 reads FYNNEI.